This T cell receptor (beta chain) is drawn from a study of blood T cell repertoires in COVID-19. Everyone who took part was roughly 18 to 90 years old, and they came from about two dozen US areas. Cohort assignment relied on participant-reported clinical history. Germline CDR1 reads SGHNT; CDR2 reads YENEEA. Unmatched junction bases numbered 9, after V lost 1 base and J lost 0 bases. The length of the CDR3 is 19 residues. In the study's own analysis: Amplification from reference gene primers served as the basis for estimated nucleated cell counts. TCRdb's copy holds only in-frame clones and misses some; the assay was immunoSEQ multiplex PCR. V and J calls and clone size are those listed in that table; D and trimming were worked out from the DNA. The sample contains roughly 310,000 clones, around nine tenths of which appear only once.

The material sequenced was PBMCs or T cells enriched from blood (not recorded which). This TCR was recovered from a woman between 40 and 55 years old who had recovered from COVID-19. The chain links TRBV11-3 to TRBJ2-1, with 10 bases aligning to TRBD2. The CDR3 sequence: CASSLGTRLAGSSYNEQFF. The CDR3 DNA reads as TGTGCCAGCAGCTTAGGAACCCGACTAGCGGGTAGCTCCTACAATGAGCAGTTCTTC.